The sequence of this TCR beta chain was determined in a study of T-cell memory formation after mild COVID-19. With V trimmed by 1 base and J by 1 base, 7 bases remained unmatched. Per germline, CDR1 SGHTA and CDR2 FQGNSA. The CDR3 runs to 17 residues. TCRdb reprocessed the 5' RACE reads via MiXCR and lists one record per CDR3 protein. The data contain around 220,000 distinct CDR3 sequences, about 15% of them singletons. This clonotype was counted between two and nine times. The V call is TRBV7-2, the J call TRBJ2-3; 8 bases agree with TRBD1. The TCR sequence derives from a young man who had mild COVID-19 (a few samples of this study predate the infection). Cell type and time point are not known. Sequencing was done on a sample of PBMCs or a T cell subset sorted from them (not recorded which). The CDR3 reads CASSLVGWGQGTDTQYF. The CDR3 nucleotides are TGTGCCAGCAGCTTAGTAGGGTGGGGACAGGGCACAGATACGCAGTATTTT.